This T cell receptor beta chain appears in the sequencing data of a study of blood T cell repertoires in COVID-19. Study-wide background: Italy, Spain and the United States were the sources of the convalescent and acute COVID-19 samples.

Trimming took off 4 bases at V and 1 base at J, with 7 bases between the two ends. Germline values: CDR1 MNHNY, CDR2 SVGAGI (reference sequence). The CDR3 consists of 13 residues. In the source study's methods: Amplified reference gene primers provided the basis for estimating nucleated cell counts. TCRdb keeps only in-frame clones here, not all; method: immunoSEQ multiplex PCR. V, J and clone size are taken as reported in that table, and D and trimming were inferred from the DNA itself. The sample shows approximately 190,000 clones, 88% of them seen only once. Specimen: peripheral blood. The chain has TRBV6-6 and TRBJ1-1, with D hard to call. The receptor was derived from a woman aged 35 to 49 who had recovered from COVID-19. CDR3 protein: CASSFEGNTEAFF. For the CDR3, the DNA is TGTGCCAGCAGTTTTGAGGGGAACACTGAAGCTTTCTTT.